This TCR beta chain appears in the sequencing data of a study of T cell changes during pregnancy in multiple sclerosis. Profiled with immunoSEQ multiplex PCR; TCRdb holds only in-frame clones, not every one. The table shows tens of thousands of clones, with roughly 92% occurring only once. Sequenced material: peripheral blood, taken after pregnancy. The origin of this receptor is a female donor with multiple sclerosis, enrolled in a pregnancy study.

The CDR3 is CASSPGQGVNYGYTF. The CDR3, as DNA: TGCGCCAGCAGCCCCGGACAGGGTGTAAACTATGGCTACACCTTC. The chain has TRBV4-1 and TRBJ1-2, with 8 bases that match TRBD1. Looked up from germline, CDR1 is MGHRA and CDR2 is YSYEKL. This CDR3 region has 15 residues. The ends lost 4 bases at V and 2 bases at J; junction bases unmatched: 6.